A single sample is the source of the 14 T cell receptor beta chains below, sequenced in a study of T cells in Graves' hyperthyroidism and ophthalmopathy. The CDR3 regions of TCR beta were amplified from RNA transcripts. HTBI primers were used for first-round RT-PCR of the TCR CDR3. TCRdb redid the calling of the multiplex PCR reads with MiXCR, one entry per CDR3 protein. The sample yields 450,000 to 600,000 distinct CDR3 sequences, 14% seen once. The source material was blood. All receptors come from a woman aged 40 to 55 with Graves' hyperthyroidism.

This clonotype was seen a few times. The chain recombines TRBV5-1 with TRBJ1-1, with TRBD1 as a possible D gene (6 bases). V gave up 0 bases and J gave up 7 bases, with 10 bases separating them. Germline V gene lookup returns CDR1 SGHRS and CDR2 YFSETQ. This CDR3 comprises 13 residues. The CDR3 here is CASSLETGLEAFF. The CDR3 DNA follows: TGCGCCAGCAGCTTGGAAACAGGGCTTGAAGCTTTCTTT.

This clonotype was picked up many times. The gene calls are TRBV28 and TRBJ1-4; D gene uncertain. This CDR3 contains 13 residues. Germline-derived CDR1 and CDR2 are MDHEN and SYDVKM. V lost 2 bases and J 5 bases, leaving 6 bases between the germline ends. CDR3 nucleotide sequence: TGTGCCAGCAGTTTACAATTAAATGAAAAACTGTTTTTT. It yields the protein CASSLQLNEKLFF.

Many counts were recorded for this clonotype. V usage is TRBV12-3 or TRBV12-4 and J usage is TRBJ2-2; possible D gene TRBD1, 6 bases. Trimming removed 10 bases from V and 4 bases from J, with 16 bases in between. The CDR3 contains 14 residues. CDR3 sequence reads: CATDLKGGTGELFF. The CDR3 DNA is TGTGCCACCGATTTAAAAGGGGGCACCGGGGAGCTGTTTTTT.

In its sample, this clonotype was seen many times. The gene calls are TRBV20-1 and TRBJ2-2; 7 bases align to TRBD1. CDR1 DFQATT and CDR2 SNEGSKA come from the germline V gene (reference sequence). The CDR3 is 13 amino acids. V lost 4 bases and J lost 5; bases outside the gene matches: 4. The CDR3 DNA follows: TGCAGTGCTACTCGACAGGGAACCGGGGAGCTGTTTTTT. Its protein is CSATRQGTGELFF.

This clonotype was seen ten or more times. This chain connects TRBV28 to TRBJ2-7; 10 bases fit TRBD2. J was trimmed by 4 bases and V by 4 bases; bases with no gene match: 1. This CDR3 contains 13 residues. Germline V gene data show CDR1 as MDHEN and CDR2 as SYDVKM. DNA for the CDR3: TGTGCCAGCAGTTCTAGCGGGAGTTACGAGCAGTACTTC. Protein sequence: CASSSSGSYEQYF.

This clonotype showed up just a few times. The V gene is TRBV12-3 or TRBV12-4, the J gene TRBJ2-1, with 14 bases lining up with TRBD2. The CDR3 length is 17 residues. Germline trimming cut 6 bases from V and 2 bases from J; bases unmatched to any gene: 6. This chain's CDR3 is CASSSGLAGVTYNEQFF. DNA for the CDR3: TGTGCCAGCAGCTCGGGACTAGCGGGAGTAACCTACAATGAGCAGTTCTTC.

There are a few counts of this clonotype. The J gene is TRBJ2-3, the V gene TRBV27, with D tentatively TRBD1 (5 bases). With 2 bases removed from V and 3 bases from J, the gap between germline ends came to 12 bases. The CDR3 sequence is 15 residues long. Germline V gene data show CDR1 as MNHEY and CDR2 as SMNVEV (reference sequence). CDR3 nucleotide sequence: TGTGCCAGCAGTTTAATCGACGGACAAACAGATACGCAGTATTTT. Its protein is CASSLIDGQTDTQYF.

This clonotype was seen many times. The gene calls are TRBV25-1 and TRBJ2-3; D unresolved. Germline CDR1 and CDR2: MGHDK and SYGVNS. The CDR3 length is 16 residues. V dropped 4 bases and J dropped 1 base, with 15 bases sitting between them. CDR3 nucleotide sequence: TGTGCCAGCAGTGGACCCCCGTACGATCGCACAGATACGCAGTATTTT. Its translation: CASSGPPYDRTDTQYF.

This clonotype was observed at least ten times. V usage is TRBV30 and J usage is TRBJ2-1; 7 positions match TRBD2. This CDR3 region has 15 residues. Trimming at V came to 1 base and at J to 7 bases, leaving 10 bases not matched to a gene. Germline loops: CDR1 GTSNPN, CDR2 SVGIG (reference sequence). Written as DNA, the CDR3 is TGTGCCTGGAGTGAAGGGATTGGCGGGGGTAATGAGCAGTTCTTC. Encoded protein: CAWSEGIGGGNEQFF.

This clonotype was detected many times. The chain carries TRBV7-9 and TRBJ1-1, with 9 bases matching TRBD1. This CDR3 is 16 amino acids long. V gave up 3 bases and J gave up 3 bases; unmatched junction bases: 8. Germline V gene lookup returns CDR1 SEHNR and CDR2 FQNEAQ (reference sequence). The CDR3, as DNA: TGTGCCAGCAGCTTCCCTAGGACAGGGGTGGACACTGAAGCTTTCTTT. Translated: CASSFPRTGVDTEAFF.

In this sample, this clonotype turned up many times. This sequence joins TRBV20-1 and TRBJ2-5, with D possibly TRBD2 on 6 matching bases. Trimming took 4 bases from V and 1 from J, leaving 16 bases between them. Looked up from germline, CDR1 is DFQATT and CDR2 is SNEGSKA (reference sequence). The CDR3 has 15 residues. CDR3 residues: CSAIGASVGQETQYF. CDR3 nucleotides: TGCAGTGCTATAGGGGCTAGCGTCGGCCAAGAGACCCAGTACTTC.

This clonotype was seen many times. The CDR3 loop is CASSPLYQPQHF. CDR3 DNA: TGTGCCAGCAGTCCACTCTATCAGCCCCAGCATTTT. V gene TRBV28 combines with J gene TRBJ1-5; the D is unclear. CDR1 and CDR2 from the germline V gene are MDHEN and SYDVKM. Deletions cut 5 bases from V and 5 bases from J, with 7 bases between. This CDR3 spans 12 amino acids.

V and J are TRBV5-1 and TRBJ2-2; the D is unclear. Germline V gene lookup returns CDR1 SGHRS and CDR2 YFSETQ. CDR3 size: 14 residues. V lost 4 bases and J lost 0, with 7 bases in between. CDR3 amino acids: CASSPEPNTGELFF. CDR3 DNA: TGCGCCAGCAGCCCCGAGCCGAACACCGGGGAGCTGTTTTTT. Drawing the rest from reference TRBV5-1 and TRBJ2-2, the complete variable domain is KAGVTQTPRYLIKTRGQQVTLSCSPISGHRSVSWYQQTPGQGLQFLFEYFSETQRNKGNFPGRFSGRQFSNSRSEMNVSTLELGDSALYLCASSPEPNTGELFFGEGSRLTVL.

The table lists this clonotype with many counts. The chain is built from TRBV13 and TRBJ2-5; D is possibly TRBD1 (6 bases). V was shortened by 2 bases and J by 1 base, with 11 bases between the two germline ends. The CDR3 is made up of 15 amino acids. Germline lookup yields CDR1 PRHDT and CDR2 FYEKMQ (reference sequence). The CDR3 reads CASSLKTGAQETQYF. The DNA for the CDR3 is TGTGCCAGCAGCTTAAAGACAGGAGCCCAAGAGACCCAGTACTTC.